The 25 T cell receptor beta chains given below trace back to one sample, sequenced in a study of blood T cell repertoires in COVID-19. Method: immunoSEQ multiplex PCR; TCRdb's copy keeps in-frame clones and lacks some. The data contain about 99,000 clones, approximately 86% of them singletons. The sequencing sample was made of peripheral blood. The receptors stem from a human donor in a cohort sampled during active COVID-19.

Written as DNA, the CDR3 is TGTGCCTGGAGAGAACTTTGGGGGGATGAAAAACTGTTTTTT. Protein: CAWRELWGDEKLFF. V and J are TRBV30 and TRBJ1-4; D perhaps matches TRBD1 (5 bases). The V end lost 3 bases, the J end lost 6 bases, and 14 bases lay between the germline ends. CDR1 is GTSNPN and CDR2 is SVGIG in the germline V gene (reference sequence). The CDR3 covers 14 residues.

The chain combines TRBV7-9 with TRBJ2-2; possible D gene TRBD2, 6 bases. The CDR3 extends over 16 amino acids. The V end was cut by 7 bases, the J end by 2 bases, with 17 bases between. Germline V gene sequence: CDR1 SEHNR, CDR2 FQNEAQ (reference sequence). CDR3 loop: CASTPPGTYNTGELFF. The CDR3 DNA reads TGTGCCAGCACCCCTCCCGGGACTTATAACACCGGGGAGCTGTTTTTT.

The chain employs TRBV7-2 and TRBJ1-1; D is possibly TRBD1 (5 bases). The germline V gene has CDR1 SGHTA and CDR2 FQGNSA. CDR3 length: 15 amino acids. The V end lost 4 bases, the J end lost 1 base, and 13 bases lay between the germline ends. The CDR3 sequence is CASSYIGGGNTEAFF. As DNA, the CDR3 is TGTGCCAGCAGCTACATCGGGGGGGGGAACACTGAAGCTTTCTTT.

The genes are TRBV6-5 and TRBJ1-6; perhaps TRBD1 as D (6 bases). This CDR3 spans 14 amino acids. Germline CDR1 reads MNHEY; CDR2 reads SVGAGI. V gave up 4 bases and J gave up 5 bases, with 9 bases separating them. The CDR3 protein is CASSSGHHNSPLHF. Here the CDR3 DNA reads TGTGCCAGCAGTTCGGGACACCATAATTCACCCCTCCACTTT.

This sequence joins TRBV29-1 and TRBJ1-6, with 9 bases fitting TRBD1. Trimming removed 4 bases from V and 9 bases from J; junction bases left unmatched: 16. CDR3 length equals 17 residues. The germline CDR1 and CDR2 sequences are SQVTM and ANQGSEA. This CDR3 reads CSVVGHGQGRLCSPLHF. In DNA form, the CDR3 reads TGCAGCGTTGTGGGACACGGACAGGGGAGGTTATGTTCACCCCTCCACTTT.

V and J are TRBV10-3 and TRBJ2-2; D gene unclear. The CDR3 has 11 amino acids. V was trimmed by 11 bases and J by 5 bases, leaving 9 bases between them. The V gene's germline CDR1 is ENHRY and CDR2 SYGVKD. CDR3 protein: CAVTGTGELFF. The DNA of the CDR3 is TGTGCCGTCACGGGTACCGGGGAGCTGTTTTTT.

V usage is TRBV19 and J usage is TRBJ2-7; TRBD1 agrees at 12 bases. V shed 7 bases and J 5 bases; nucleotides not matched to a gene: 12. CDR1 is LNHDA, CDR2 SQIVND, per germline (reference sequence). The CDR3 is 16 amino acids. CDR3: CASTAYPGQGAHEQYF. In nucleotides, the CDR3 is TGTGCCAGTACCGCATACCCGGGACAGGGGGCCCACGAGCAGTACTTC.

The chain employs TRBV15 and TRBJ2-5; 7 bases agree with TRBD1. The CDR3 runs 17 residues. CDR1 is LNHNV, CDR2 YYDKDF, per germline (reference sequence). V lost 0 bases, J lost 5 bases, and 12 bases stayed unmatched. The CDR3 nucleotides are TGTGCCACCAGCAGAGATCATGGTAGGGGGCACGAGGAGACCCAGTACTTC. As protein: CATSRDHGRGHEETQYF.

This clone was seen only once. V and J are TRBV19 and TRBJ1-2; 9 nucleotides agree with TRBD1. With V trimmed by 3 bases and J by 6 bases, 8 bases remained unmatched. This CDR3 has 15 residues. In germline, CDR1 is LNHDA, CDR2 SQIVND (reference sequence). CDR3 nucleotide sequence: TGTGCCAGTAGTATCGGACAGGGGCGGCGAGATGGCTACACCTTC. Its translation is CASSIGQGRRDGYTF.

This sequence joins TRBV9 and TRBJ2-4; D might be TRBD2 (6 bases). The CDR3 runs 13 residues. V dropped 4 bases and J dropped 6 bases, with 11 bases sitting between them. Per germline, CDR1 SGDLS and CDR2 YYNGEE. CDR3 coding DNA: TGTGCCAGCAGCCCAGCGGGTGCAAACATTCAGTACTTC. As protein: CASSPAGANIQYF.

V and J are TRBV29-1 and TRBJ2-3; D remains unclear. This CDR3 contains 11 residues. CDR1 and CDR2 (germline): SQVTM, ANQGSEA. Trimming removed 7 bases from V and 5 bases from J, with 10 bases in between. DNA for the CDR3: TGCAGCGCCCGGTCGGTAGATACGCAGTATTTT. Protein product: CSARSVDTQYF.

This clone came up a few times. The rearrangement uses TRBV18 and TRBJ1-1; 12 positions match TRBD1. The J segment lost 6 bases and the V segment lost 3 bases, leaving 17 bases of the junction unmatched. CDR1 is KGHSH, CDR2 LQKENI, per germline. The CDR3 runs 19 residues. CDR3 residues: CASSPRPRRDRGRKAEAFF. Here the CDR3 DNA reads TGTGCCAGCTCACCCCGGCCACGCCGGGACAGGGGGCGCAAAGCTGAAGCTTTCTTT.

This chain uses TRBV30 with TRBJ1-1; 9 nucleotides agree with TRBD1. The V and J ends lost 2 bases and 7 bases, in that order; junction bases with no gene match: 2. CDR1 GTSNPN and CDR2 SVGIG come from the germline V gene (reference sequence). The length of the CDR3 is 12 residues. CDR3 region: CAWSPGQGEAFF. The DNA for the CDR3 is TGTGCCTGGAGTCCGGGACAGGGTGAAGCTTTCTTT. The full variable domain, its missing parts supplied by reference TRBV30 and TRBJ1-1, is SQTIHQWPATLVQPVGSPLSLECTVEGTSNPNLYWYRQAAGRGLQLLFYSVGIGQISSEVPQNLSASRPQDRQFILSSKKLLLSDSGFYLCAWSPGQGEAFFGQGTRLTVV.

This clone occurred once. The CDR3 loop is CATSDLHLGQGGTQYF. CDR3 nucleotides: TGTGCCACCAGTGATTTGCACCTCGGGCAGGGCGGTACGCAGTATTTT. This chain uses TRBV24-1 with TRBJ2-3; tentative D call: TRBD1 (5 bases). The V gene lost 0 bases and the J gene lost 8 bases, with 17 bases spanning the gap. CDR1 and CDR2 from the germline V gene are KGHDR and SFDVKD. This CDR3 region has 16 residues.

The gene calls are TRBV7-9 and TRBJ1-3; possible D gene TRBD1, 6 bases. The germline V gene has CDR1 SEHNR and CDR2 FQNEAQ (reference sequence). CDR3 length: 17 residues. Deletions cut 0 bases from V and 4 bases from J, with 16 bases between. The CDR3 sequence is CASSLALGRGTGNTIYF. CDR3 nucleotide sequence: TGTGCCAGCAGCTTAGCGTTGGGCAGGGGCACCGGAAACACCATATATTTT.

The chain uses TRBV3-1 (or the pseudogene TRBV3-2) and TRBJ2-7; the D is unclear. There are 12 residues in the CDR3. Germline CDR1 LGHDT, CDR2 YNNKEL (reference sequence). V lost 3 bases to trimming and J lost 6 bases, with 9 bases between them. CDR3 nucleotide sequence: TGTGCCAGCAGCCAGAGTCTGCTCGAGCAGTACTTC. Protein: CASSQSLLEQYF.

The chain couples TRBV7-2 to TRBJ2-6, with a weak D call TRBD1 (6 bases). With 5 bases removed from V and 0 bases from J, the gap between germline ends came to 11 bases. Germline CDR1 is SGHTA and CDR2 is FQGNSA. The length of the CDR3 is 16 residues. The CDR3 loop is CASSGTPFSGANVLTF. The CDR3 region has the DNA TGTGCCAGCAGCGGGACACCATTCTCTGGGGCCAACGTCCTGACTTTC. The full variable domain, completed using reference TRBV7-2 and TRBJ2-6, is GAGVSQSPSNKVTEKGKDVELRCDPISGHTALYWYRQSLGQGLEFLIYFQGNSAPDKSGLPSDRFSAERTGGSVSTLTIQRTQQEDSAVYLCASSGTPFSGANVLTFGAGSRLTVL.

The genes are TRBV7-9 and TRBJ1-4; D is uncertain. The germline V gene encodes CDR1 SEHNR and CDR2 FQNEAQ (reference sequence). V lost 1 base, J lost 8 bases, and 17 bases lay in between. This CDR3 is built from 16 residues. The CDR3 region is CASSLGTANRGEKLFF. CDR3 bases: TGTGCCAGCAGCTTAGGTACCGCGAACCGCGGCGAAAAACTGTTTTTT. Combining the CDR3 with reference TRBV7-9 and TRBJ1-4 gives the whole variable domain DTGVSQNPRHKITKRGQNVTFRCDPISEHNRLYWYRQTLGQGPEFLTYFQNEAQLEKSRLLSDRFSAERPKGSFSTLEIQRTEQGDSAMYLCASSLGTANRGEKLFFGSGTQLSVL.

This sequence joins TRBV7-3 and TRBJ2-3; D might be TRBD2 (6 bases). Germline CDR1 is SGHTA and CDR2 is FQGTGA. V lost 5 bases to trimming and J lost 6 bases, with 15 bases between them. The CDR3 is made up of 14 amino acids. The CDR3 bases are TGTGCCAGCAGCACTGGACTACTGTCGGATACGCAGTATTTT. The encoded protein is CASSTGLLSDTQYF.

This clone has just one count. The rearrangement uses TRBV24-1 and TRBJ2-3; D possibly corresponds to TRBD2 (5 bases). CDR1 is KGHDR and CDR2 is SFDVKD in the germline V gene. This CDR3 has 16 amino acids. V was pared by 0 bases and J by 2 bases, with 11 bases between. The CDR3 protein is CATSDLGLSNTDTQYF. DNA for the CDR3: TGTGCCACCAGTGATTTGGGACTTTCCAACACAGATACGCAGTATTTT.

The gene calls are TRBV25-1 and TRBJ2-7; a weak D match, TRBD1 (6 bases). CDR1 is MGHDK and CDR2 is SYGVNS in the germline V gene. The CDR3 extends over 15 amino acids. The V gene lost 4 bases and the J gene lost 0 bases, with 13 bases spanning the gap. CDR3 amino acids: CASSGTGLGSYEQYF. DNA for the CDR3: TGTGCCAGCAGTGGAACAGGGTTAGGCTCCTACGAGCAGTACTTC.

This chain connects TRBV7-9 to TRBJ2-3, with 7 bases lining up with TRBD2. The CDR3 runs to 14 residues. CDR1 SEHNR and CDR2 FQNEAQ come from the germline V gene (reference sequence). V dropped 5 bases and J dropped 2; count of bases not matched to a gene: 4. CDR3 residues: CASSPSGLTDTQYF. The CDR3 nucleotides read TGTGCCAGCAGCCCTAGCGGTCTCACAGATACGCAGTATTTT. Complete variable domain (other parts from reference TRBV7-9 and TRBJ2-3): DTGVSQNPRHKITKRGQNVTFRCDPISEHNRLYWYRQTLGQGPEFLTYFQNEAQLEKSRLLSDRFSAERPKGSFSTLEIQRTEQGDSAMYLCASSPSGLTDTQYFGPGTRLTVL.

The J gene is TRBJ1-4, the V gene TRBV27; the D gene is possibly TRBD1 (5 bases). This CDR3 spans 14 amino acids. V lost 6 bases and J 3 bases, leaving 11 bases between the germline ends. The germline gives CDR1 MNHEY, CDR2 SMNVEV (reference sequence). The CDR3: CASSPGSPNEKLFF. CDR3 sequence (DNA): TGTGCCAGCAGCCCAGGGTCGCCTAATGAAAAACTGTTTTTT.

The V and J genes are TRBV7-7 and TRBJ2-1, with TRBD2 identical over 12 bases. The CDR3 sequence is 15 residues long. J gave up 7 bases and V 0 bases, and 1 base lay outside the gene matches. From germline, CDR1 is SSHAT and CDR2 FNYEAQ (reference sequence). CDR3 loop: CASSLAGLAGNEQFF. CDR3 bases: TGTGCCAGCAGCTTAGCAGGACTAGCGGGGAATGAGCAGTTCTTC.

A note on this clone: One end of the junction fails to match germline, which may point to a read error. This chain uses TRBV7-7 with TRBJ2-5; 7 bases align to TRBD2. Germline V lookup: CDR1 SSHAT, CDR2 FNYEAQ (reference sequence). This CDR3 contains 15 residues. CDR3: CASSWGRGVQETQYF. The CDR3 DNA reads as TGTGCTAGCAGTTGGGGGAGGGGAGTCCAAGAGACCCAGTACTTC.